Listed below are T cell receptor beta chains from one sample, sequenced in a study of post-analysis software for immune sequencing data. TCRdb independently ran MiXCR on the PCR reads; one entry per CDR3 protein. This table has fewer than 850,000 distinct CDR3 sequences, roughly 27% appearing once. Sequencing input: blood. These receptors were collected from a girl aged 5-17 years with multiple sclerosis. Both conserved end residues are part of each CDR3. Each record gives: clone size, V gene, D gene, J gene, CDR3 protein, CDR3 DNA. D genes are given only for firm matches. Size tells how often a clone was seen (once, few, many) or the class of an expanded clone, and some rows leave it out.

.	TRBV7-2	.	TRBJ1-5	CASSLRGEQSQHF	TGTGCCAGCAGCTTACGGGGGGAGCAGTCCCAGCATTTT
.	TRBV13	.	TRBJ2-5	CASSSKLLETQYF	TGTGCCAGCAGCTCGAAATTGTTGGAGACCCAGTACTTC
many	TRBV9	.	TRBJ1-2	CASSQRTANYGYTF	TGCGCCAGCAGCCAGCGGACAGCCAACTATGGCTACACCTTC
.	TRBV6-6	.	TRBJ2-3	CASISRGPSTDTQYF	TGTGCCAGCATCTCGCGGGGCCCTAGCACAGATACGCAGTATTTT
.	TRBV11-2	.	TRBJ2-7	CASELSYEQYF	TGTGCCAGCGAGCTCTCCTACGAGCAGTACTTC
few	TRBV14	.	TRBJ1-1	CASSLIPGSKAFF	TGTGCCAGCAGCCTCATCCCGGGGAGCAAAGCTTTCTTT
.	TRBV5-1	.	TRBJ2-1	CASSPGGAATYNEQFF	TGCGCCAGCAGCCCCGGGGGCGCAGCTACCTACAATGAGCAGTTCTTC
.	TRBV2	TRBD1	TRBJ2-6	CASETGVVGANVLTF	TGTGCCAGCGAGACAGGGGTTGTTGGGGCCAACGTCCTGACTTTC
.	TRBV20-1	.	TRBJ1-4	CSASEGSPWVEKLFF	TGCAGTGCTAGTGAGGGGTCCCCCTGGGTTGAAAAACTGTTTTTT
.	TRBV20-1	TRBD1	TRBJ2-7	CSAKVPGGEQYF	TGCAGTGCCAAAGTCCCAGGGGGAGAGCAGTACTTC
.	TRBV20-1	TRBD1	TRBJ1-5	CSARGTGRQPQHF	TGCAGTGCTAGGGGGACAGGCCGGCAGCCCCAGCATTTT
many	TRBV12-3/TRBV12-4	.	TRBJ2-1	CASSRPGPRQFF	TGTGCCAGCAGCCGACCAGGGCCACGGCAGTTCTTC
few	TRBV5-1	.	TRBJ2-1	CASSRALARKGTNNEQFF	TGCGCCAGCAGCCGCGCCTTAGCGAGGAAGGGAACCAACAATGAGCAGTTCTTC
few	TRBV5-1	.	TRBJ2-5	CASSLTPDLETQYF	TGCGCCAGCAGCTTGACACCTGACCTGGAGACCCAGTACTTC
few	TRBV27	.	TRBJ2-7	CASSSGGPAEQYF	TGTGCCAGCAGTTCCGGGGGCCCCGCCGAGCAGTACTTC
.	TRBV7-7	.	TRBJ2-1	CASSLGPGGNEQFF	TGTGCCAGCAGCTTAGGCCCGGGTGGGAATGAGCAGTTCTTC
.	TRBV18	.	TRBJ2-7	CTSSPGGYEQYF	TGTACCAGCTCACCCGGGGGATACGAGCAGTACTTC
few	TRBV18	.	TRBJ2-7	CASSRSGLSHEQYF	TGTGCCAGTTCACGGTCAGGGCTCTCCCACGAGCAGTACTTC
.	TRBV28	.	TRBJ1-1	CASTHSAAWGNAEAFF	TGTGCCAGCACTCATTCCGCGGCGTGGGGGAATGCTGAAGCTTTCTTT
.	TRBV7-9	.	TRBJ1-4	CASSSNRGIHNEKLFF	TGTGCCAGCAGCTCGAACCGGGGGATCCATAATGAAAAACTGTTTTTT
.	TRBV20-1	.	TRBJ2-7	CSATSSGLAPTYEQYF	TGCAGTGCCACCTCCTCGGGACTTGCGCCAACCTACGAGCAGTACTTC
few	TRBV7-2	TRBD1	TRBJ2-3	CASSFRPGGGTDTQYF	TGTGCCAGCAGCTTTCGTCCAGGGGGAGGCACAGATACGCAGTATTTT
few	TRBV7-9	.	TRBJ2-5	CASRGQGDRPETQYF	TGTGCCAGCAGGGGGCAAGGAGACAGGCCGGAGACCCAGTACTTC
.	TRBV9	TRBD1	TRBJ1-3	CASSAGDSRVSGNTIYF	TGTGCCAGCAGCGCAGGGGACAGCCGAGTCTCTGGAAACACCATATATTTT
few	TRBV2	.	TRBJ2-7	CASSGQIPYEQYF	TGTGCCAGCAGCGGGCAGATTCCCTACGAGCAGTACTTC
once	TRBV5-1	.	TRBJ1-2	CASSLGHANLYGYTF	TGCGCCAGCAGCTTGGGACACGCAAACCTCTATGGCTACACCTTC
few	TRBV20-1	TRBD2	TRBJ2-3	CSASSPLAGVGTDTQYF	TGCAGTGCCTCGTCCCCGCTAGCGGGAGTAGGGACAGATACGCAGTATTTT
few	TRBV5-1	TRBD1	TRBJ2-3	CASSPGGQGGTDTQYF	TGCGCCAGCAGCCCCGGGGGACAGGGAGGCACAGATACGCAGTATTTT
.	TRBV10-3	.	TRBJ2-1	CAIREVNEQFF	TGTGCCATCAGGGAGGTGAATGAGCAGTTCTTC
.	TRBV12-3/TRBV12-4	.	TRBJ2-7	CASTIGGASLRYF	TGTGCCAGCACCATTGGAGGGGCTAGCCTGCGGTACTTC
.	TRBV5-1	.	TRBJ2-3	CASSSDVGDTQYF	TGCGCCAGCAGCTCGGATGTCGGAGATACGCAGTATTTT
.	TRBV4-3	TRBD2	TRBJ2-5	CASSRGTSGKQETQYF	TGCGCCAGCAGCCGAGGGACTAGCGGGAAACAGGAGACCCAGTACTTC
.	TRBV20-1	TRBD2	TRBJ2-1	CSAPTSVSYNEQFF	TGCAGTGCTCCGACTAGCGTATCCTACAATGAGCAGTTCTTC
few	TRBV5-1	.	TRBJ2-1	CASSFKGAGVNEQFF	TGCGCCAGCAGCTTTAAGGGGGCGGGGGTTAATGAGCAGTTCTTC
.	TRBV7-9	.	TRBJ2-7	CASSKGGGEQYF	TGTGCCAGCAGCAAAGGGGGAGGCGAGCAGTACTTC
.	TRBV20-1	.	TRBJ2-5	CSAGGGGRETQYF	TGCAGTGCTGGGGGCGGGGGACGAGAGACCCAGTACTTC
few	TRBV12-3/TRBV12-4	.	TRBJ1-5	CASARVQGGDQPQHF	TGTGCCAGCGCCCGAGTCCAGGGAGGGGATCAGCCCCAGCATTTT
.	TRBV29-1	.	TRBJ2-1	CSVESSERNYNEQFF	TGCAGCGTTGAAAGTTCTGAGCGGAACTACAATGAGCAGTTCTTC
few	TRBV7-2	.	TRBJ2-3	CASSLVAQRSTDTQYF	TGTGCCAGCAGCTTAGTCGCCCAGAGAAGCACAGATACGCAGTATTTT
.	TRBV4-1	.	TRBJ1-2	CASSQETTGNLNYGYTF	TGCGCCAGCAGCCAAGAAACAACAGGAAACCTTAACTATGGCTACACCTTC
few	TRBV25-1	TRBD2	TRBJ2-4	CASSSSGTSIAGAYF	TGTGCCAGCAGTTCGTCCGGGACTAGCATTGCCGGGGCGTACTTC
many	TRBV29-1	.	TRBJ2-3	CSVQVTDTQYF	TGCAGCGTTCAAGTGACAGATACGCAGTATTTT